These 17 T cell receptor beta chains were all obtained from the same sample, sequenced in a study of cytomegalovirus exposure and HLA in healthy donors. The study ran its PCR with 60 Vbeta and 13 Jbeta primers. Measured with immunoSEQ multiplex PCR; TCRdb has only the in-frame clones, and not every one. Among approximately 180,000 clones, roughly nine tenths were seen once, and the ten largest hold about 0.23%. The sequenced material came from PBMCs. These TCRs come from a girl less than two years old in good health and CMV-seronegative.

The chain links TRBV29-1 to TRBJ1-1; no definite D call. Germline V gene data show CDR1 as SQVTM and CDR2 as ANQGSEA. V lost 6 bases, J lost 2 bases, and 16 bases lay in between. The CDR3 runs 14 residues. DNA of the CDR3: TGCAGCGTAGCCGGACTATGGGGAAACACTGAAGCTTTCTTT. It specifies CSVAGLWGNTEAFF.

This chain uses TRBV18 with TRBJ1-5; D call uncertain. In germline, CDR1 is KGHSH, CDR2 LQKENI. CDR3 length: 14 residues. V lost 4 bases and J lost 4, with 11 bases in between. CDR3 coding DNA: TGTGCCAGCTCACTTGCCTCGGGGAATCAGCCCCAGCATTTT. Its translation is CASSLASGNQPQHF. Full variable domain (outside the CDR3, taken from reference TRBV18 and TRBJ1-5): NAGVMQNPRHLVRRRGQEARLRCSPMKGHSHVYWYRQLPEEGLKFMVYLQKENIIDESGMPKERFSAEFPKEGPSILRIQQVVRGDSAAYFCASSLASGNQPQHFGDGTRLSIL.

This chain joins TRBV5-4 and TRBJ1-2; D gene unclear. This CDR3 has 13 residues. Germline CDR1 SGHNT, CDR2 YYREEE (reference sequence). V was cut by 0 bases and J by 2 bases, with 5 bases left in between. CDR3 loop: CASSLEQNYGYTF. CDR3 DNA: TGTGCCAGCAGCTTGGAACAGAACTATGGCTACACCTTC.

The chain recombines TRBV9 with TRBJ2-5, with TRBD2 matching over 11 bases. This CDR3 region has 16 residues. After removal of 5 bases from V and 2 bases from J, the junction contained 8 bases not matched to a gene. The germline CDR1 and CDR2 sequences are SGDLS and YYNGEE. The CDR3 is CASSRVAGGGQETQYF. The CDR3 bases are TGTGCCAGCAGTCGAGTAGCGGGAGGGGGGCAAGAGACCCAGTACTTC.

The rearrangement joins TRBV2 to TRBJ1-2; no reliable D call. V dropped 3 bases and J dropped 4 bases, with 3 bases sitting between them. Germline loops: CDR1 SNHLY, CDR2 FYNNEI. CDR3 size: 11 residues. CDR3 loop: CASSDGYGYTF. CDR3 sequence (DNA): TGTGCCAGCAGTGACGGCTATGGCTACACCTTC.

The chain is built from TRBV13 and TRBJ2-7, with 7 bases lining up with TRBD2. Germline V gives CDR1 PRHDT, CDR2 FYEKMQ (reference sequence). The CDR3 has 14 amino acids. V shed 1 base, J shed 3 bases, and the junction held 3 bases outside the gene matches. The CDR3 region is CASSLERENYEQYF. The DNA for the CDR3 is TGTGCCAGCAGCTTAGAGCGGGAAAACTACGAGCAGTACTTC.

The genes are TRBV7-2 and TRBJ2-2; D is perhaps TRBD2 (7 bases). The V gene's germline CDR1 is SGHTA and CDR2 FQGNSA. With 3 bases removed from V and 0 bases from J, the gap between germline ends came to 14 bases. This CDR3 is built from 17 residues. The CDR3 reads CASSFSSGTSNTGELFF. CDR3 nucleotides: TGTGCCAGCAGCTTTAGCAGCGGGACATCGAACACCGGGGAGCTGTTTTTT.

The CDR3 protein is CASGIAGMGETQYF. The CDR3 nucleotides read TGTGCCAGCGGAATAGCGGGAATGGGGGAGACCCAGTACTTC. The J gene is TRBJ2-5, the V gene TRBV4-2; 8 bases fit TRBD2. The CDR3 sequence is 14 residues long. Unmatched junction bases numbered 10, after V lost 8 bases and J lost 5 bases. Germline V lookup: CDR1 LGHNA, CDR2 YNFKEQ.

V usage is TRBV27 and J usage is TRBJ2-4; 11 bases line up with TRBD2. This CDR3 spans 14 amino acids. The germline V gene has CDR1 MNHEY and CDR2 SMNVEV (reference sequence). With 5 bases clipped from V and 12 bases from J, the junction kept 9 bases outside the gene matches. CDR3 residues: CASSHKTGTSGQYF. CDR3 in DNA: TGTGCCAGCAGTCACAAAACCGGGACTAGCGGTCAGTACTTC.

DNA of the CDR3: TGTGCCAGCAGCCCCCGGGGGGGGCGGGAGTGGGAGCAGTTCTTC. Its protein product is CASSPRGGREWEQFF. The V call is TRBV7-8, the J call TRBJ2-1; TRBD2 agrees at 8 bases. J lost 10 bases, V lost 5 bases, and 13 bases had no gene match. The CDR3 is made up of 15 amino acids. Germline CDR1 is SGHVS and CDR2 is FQNEAQ. The entire variable domain, with the rest obtained from reference TRBV7-8 and TRBJ2-1, is as follows: GAGVSQSPRYKVAKRGQDVALRCDPISGHVSLFWYQQALGQGPEFLTYFQNEAQLDKSGLPSDRFFAERPEGSVSTLKIQRTQQEDSAVYLCASSPRGGREWEQFFGPGTRLTVL.

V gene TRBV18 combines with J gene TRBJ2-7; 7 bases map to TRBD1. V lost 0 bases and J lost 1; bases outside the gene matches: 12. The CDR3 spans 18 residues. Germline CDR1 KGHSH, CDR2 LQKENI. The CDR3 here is CASSPPLIDRVRSYEQYF. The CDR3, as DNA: TGTGCCAGCTCACCACCCTTAATCGACAGGGTAAGGTCCTACGAGCAGTACTTC. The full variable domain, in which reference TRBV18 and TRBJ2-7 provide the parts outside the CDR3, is NAGVMQNPRHLVRRRGQEARLRCSPMKGHSHVYWYRQLPEEGLKFMVYLQKENIIDESGMPKERFSAEFPKEGPSILRIQQVVRGDSAAYFCASSPPLIDRVRSYEQYFGPGTRLTVT.

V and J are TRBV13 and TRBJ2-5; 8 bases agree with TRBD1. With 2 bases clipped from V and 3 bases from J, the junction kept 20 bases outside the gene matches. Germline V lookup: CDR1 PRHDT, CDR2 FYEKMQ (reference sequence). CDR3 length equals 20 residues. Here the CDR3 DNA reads TGTGCCAGCAGCTTAAGTAGTGGGGACAGGATGTTTTTCGGCGAAGAGACCCAGTACTTC. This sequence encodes CASSLSSGDRMFFGEETQYF.

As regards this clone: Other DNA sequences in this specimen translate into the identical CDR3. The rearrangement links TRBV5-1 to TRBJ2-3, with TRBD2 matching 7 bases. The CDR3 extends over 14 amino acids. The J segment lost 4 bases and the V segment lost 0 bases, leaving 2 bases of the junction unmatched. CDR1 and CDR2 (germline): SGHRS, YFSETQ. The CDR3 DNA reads TGCGCCAGCAGCTTGGGCGCGGGGGCAGATACGCAGTATTTT. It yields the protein CASSLGAGADTQYF.

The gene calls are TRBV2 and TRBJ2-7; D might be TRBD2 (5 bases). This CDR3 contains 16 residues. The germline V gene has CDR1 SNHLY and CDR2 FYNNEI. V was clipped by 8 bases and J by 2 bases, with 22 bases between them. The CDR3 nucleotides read TGTGCCAGCTATTACGGTACCGAGGACGGGACCTACGAGCAGTACTTC. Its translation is CASYYGTEDGTYEQYF.

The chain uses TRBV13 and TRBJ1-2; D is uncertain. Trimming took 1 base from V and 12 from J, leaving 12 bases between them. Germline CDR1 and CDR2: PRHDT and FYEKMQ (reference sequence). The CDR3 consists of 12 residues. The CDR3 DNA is TGTGCCAGCAGCTTAGTTCATGGCGGGGACACCTTC. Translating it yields CASSLVHGGDTF.

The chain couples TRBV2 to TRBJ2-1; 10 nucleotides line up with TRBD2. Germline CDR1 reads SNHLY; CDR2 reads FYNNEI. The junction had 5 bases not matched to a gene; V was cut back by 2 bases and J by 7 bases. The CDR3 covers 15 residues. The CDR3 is CASSERLAGANEQFF. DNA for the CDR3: TGTGCCAGCAGTGAAAGGCTAGCGGGGGCGAATGAGCAGTTCTTC.

Here the CDR3 reads CASSVAGNSPLHF. CDR3 nucleotide sequence: TGTGCCAGCAGCGTAGCAGGTAATTCACCCCTCCACTTT. The chain joins TRBV9 to TRBJ1-6, with no clear D. Germline values: CDR1 SGDLS, CDR2 YYNGEE. Trimming removed 0 bases at V and 6 bases at J, with 4 bases between. The CDR3 covers 13 residues.